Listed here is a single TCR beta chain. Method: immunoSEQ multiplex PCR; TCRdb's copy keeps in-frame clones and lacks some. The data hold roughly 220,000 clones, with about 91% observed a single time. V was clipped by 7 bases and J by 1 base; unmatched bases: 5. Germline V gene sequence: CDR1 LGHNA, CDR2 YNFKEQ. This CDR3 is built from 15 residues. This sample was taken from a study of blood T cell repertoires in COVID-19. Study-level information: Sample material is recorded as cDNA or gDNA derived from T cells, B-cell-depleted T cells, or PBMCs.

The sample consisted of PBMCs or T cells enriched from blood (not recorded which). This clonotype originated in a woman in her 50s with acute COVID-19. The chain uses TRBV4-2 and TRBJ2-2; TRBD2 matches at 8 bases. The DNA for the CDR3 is TGTGCCAGCACCAGAGCGGGAGAGAACACCGGGGAGCTGTTTTTT. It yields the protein CASTRAGENTGELFF.